This T cell receptor beta chain was recorded in a study of blood T cell repertoires in COVID-19. J was trimmed by 5 bases and V by 0 bases; bases with no gene match: 6. The germline V gene encodes CDR1 KGHSH and CDR2 LQKENI. This CDR3 spans 16 amino acids. The method was immunoSEQ multiplex PCR; TCRdb's version includes in-frame clones alone and lacks a portion of them. Among 160,000 or so clones listed, 70% to 90% were seen once. The sample was peripheral blood. The TCR comes from a man between 60 and 75 years old with acute or convalescent COVID-19. The chain has TRBV18 and TRBJ2-5; 10 bases align to TRBD2. The DNA for the CDR3 is TGTGCCAGCTCACCACCGCTAGCGGGGGTGGCGGAGACCCAGTACTTC. This codes for CASSPPLAGVAETQYF.